The source of this TCR beta chain is a study of cytomegalovirus exposure and HLA in healthy donors. An approximately 120-subject validation cohort, separate from the approximately 610-subject first cohort, supplied the donors. The CDR3 covers 17 residues. The germline V and J ends were trimmed by 0 bases and 1 base, with 16 bases remaining between them. Germline values: CDR1 SGHDT, CDR2 YYEEEE. Produced via immunoSEQ multiplex PCR; TCRdb's table is partial and in-frame only. This table has about 110,000 clones, about 88% appearing once. V gene TRBV5-6 combines with J gene TRBJ2-5; D is perhaps TRBD1 (5 bases). This TCR was sampled from a woman aged 18-35 years in good health and CMV-seropositive. The sample consisted of PBMCs. The CDR3 region has the DNA TGTGCCAGCAGCTTGGGGAGACAGTCAAGGATCCAAGAGACCCAGTACTTC. Protein sequence: CASSLGRQSRIQETQYF. The variable domain in full, with the rest retrieved from reference TRBV5-6 and TRBJ2-5, is DAGVTQSPTHLIKTRGQQVTLRCSPKSGHDTVSWYQQALGQGPQFIFQYYEEEERQRGNFPDRFSGHQFPNYSSELNVNALLLGDSALYLCASSLGRQSRIQETQYFGPGTRLLVL.